What follows is one T cell receptor beta chain and its context. Its target is not known. CDR3 length equals 17 residues. V gave up 3 bases and J gave up 0 bases, with 18 bases separating them. Germline V gene sequence: CDR1 MDHEN, CDR2 SYDVKM. The source of the sample is a study of immune evolution from preneoplasia to lung adenocarcinoma. Study information: HLA loss of heterozygosity: 5.5% to 8.5% AIS, around 16% MIA, about 30% ADC, none AAH. Study-level points and caveats: Normal lung had highest clonality; later lesions appeared denser, more diverse. Top clone frequencies peaked in normal lung, apparently declining through invasive adenocarcinoma.

Assay used: immunoSEQ multiplex PCR; TCRdb lists only in-frame clones, some missing. Of about 21,000 clones in the sample, 60% to 80% are singletons; the top ten hold about 5.6%. Material for sequencing was FFPE invasive lung adenocarcinoma tissue. This TCR was recovered from a person between 60 and 69 years old with lung adenocarcinoma. The chain combines TRBV28 with TRBJ2-7, with D maybe TRBD2 (6 bases). The CDR3 region has the DNA TGTGCCAGCAGTTTTCACTTAGCGGATACGAGCTCCTACGAGCAGTACTTC. This gives the protein CASSFHLADTSSYEQYF. The variable domain in full, with the rest retrieved from reference TRBV28 and TRBJ2-7, is DVKVTQSSRYLVKRTGEKVFLECVQDMDHENMFWYRQDPGLGLRLIYFSYDVKMKEKGDIPEGYSVSREKKERFSLILESASTNQTSMYLCASSFHLADTSSYEQYFGPGTRLTVT.